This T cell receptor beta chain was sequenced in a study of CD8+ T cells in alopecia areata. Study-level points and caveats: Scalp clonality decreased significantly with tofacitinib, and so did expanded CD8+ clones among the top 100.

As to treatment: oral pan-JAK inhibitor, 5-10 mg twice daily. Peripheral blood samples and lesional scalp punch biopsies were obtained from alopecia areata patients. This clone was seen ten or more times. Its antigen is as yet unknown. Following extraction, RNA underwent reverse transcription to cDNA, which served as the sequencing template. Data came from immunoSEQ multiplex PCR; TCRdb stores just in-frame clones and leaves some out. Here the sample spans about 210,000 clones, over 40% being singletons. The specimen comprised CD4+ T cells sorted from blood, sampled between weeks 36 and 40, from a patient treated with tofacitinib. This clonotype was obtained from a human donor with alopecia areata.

In nucleotides, the CDR3 is TGTGCCAGCACCGTTGGGGACAGCCCTTACGAGCAGTACTTC. Its protein is CASTVGDSPYEQYF. This chain uses TRBV6-5 with TRBJ2-7, with TRBD1 matching over 7 bases. V was clipped by 7 bases and J by 4 bases; unmatched bases: 10. The CDR3 loop spans 14 amino acids. Germline V CDR1 and CDR2: MNHEY, SVGAGI.